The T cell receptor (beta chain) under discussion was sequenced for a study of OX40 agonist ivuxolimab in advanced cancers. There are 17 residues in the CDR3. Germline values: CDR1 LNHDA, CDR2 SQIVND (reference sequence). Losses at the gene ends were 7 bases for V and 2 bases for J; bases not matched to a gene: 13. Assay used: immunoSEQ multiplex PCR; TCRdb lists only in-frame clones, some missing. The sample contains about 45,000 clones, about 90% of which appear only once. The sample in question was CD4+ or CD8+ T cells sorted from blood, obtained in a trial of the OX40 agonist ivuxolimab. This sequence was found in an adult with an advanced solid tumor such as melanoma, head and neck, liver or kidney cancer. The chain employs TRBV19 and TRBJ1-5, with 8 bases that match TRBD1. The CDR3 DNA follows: TGTGCCAGTAAATCAGGGGGCTTTGAGGTGGGCAATCAGCCCCAGCATTTT. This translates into CASKSGGFEVGNQPQHF.